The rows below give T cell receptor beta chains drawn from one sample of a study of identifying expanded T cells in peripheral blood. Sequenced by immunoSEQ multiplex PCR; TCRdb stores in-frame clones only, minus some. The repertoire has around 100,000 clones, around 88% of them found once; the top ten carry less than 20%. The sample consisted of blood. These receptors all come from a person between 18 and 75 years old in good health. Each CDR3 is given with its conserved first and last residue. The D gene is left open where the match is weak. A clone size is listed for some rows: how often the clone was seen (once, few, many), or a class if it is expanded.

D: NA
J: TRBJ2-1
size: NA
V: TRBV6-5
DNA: TGTGCCAGCTCTAGGACAGACTACAATGAGCAGTTCTTC
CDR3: CASSRTDYNEQFF

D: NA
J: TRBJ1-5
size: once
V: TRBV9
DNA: TGTGCCAGCGGCGGGTTCAATCAGCCCCAGCATTTT
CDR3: CASGGFNQPQHF

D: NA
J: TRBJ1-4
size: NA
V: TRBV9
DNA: TGTGCCAGCAGCGCCCTGGGGCAGGGTGGTGAAAAACTGTTTTTT
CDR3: CASSALGQGGEKLFF

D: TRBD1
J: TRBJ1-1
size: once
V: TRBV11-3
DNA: TGTGCCAGCAGCGCCGACAGGGGAAACACTGAAGCTTTCTTT
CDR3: CASSADRGNTEAFF

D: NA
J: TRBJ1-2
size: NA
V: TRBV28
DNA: TGTGCCAGCAGTTTAAGGGGCCGGGGCTACACCTTC
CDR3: CASSLRGRGYTF

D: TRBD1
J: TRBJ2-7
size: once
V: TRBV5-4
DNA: TGTGCCAGCAGCCACGGGACAGGCCTGTCCTACGAGCAGTACTTC
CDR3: CASSHGTGLSYEQYF

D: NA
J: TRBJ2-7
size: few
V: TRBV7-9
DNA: TGTGCCAGCAGTTTAGGAGGGAGCGAGCAGTACTTC
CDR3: CASSLGGSEQYF

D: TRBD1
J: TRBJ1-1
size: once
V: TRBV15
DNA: TGTGCCACCAGCAGAAGAGGGGGCTCCGGGACTGAAGCTTTCTTT
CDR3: CATSRRGGSGTEAFF

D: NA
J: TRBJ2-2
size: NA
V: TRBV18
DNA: TGTGCCAGCTCACCGTACAGGCCACCAGGGGGGACCGGGGAGCTGTTTTTT
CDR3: CASSPYRPPGGTGELFF

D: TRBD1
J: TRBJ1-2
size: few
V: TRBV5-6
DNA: TGTGCCAGCAGCTTGGACAGGGGCGAAGGCTACACCTTC
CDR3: CASSLDRGEGYTF

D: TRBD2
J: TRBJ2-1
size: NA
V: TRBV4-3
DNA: TGCGCCAGCAGCCAAGATGGCAGTAGCGGGGGGGCCATGAATGAGCAGTTCTTC
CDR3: CASSQDGSSGGAMNEQFF

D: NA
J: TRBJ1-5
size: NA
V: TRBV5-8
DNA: TGTGCCAGCAGCTTCTTTTCCGGGACCCGGGAACAGCCCCAGCATTTT
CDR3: CASSFFSGTREQPQHF

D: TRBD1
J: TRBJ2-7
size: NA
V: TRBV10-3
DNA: TGTGCCATCAGGCCGACAGGGGACAACTACGAGCAGTACTTC
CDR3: CAIRPTGDNYEQYF

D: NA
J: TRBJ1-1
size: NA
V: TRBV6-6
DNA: TGTGCCAGCAGTTACTCGTTCGCAGGGGAAGGAACTGAAGCTTTCTTT
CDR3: CASSYSFAGEGTEAFF

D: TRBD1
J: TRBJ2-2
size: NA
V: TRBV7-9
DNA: TGTGGGTCGGGACAGTACACCGGGGAGCTGTTTTTT
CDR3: CGSGQYTGELFF

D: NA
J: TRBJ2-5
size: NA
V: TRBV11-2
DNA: TGTGCCAGCAGCTCTAGCCCAGGGGGGATCGAGACCCAGTACTTC
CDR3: CASSSSPGGIETQYF

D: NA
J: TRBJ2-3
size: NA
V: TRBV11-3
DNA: TGTGCCAGCAGCCTACGGTCGGCAGATACGCAGTATTTT
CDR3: CASSLRSADTQYF

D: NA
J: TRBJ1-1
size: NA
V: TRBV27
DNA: TGTGCCAGCAGTTTAGAGATAGGAATGAACACTGAAGCTTTCTTT
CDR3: CASSLEIGMNTEAFF

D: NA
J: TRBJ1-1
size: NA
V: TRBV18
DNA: TGTGCCAGCTCACCTACAGGGCACACTGAAGCTTTCTTT
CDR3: CASSPTGHTEAFF

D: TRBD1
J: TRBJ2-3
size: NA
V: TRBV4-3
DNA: TGCGCCAGCAGTTATGGCGTGGCAGGGGGCCTCCTGGATACGCAGTATTTT
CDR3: CASSYGVAGGLLDTQYF

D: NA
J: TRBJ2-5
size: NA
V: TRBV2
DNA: TGTGCCAGCAGTCCCCTCGGAGGGCAAGAGACCCAGTACTTC
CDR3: CASSPLGGQETQYF

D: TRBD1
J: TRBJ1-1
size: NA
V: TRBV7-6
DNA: TGTGCCAGCAGCCTAGCCTATGGGGACAGCACATACGAAGCTTTCTTT
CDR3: CASSLAYGDSTYEAFF

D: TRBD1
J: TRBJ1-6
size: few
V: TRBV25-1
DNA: TGTGCCAGCAGTGTCCACAGGGGAGTGGGGAATTCACCCCTCCACTTT
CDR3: CASSVHRGVGNSPLHF

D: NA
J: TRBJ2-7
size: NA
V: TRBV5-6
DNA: TGTGCCAGCAGCGCAGGTTCGAGCGAGCAGTACTTC
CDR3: CASSAGSSEQYF

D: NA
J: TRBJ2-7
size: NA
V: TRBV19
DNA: TGTGCCAGTAGTATAGCCCACAGAAACCCCTACGAGCAGTACTTC
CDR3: CASSIAHRNPYEQYF

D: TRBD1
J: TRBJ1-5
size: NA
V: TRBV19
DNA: TGTGCCAGTAGTGCGACAGGGGGGGCTGATCAGCCCCAGCATTTT
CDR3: CASSATGGADQPQHF

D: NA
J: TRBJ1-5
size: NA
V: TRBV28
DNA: TGTGCCAGCAGCCAACAAGGACAGATCAATCAGCCCCAGCATTTT
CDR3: CASSQQGQINQPQHF

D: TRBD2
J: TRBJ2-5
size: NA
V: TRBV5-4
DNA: TGTGCCAGCAGCACCGGGACTAGCGGGGGGGCCGGGGAGACCCAGTACTTC
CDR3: CASSTGTSGGAGETQYF

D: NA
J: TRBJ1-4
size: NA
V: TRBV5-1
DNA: TGCGCCAGCAGCTTGTGGGAGCCAACTAATGAAAAACTGTTTTTT
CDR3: CASSLWEPTNEKLFF

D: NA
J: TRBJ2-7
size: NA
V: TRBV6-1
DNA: TGTGCCAGCAGTGAACAACATTCAAGAACCTACGAGCAGTACTTC
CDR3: CASSEQHSRTYEQYF

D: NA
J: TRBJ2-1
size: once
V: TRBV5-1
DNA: TGCGCCAGCAGCTTGCGCTTATTCGGGGATGAGCAGTTCTTC
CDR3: CASSLRLFGDEQFF

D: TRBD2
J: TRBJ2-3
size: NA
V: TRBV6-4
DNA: TGTGCCAGCAGTGACTCCCCACTAGCGGGTTCGGGGGATACGCAGTATTTT
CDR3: CASSDSPLAGSGDTQYF

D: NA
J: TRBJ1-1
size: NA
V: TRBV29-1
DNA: TGCAGCGTCGCCGATACACCGAACACTGAAGCTTTCTTT
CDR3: CSVADTPNTEAFF

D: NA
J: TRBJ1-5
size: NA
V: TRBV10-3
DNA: TGTGCCATCAGTGAGTCGCGGGGAGAAGGTAGCAATCAGCCCCAGCATTTT
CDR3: CAISESRGEGSNQPQHF

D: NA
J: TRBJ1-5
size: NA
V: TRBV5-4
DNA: TGTGCCAGCAGCATAGCAGGGGGCAATCAGCCCCAGCATTTT
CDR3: CASSIAGGNQPQHF

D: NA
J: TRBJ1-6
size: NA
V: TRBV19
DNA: TGTGCCTGGCCGAGAGAGAAAGAAAATTCACCCCTCCACTTT
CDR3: CAWPREKENSPLHF

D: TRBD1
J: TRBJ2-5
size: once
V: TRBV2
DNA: TGTGCCAGCTGCTTGGGACAGGGGGACCCCCAGTACTTC
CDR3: CASCLGQGDPQYF

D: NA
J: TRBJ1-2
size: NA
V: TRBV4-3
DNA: TGCGCCAGCAGCCAAGAGTTCAACCGCGACTATGGCTACACCTTC
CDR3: CASSQEFNRDYGYTF

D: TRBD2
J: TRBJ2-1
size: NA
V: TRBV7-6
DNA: TGTGCCAGCAGCTTGATGGGATTAGCGGGGGATTCCTACAATGAGCAGTTCTTC
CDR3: CASSLMGLAGDSYNEQFF

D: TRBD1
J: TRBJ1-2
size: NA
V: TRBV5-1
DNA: TGCGCCAGCAGCTTGGACAGGGGGCCCTATGGCTACACCTTC
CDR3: CASSLDRGPYGYTF

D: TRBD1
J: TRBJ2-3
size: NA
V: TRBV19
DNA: TGTGCCAGTAGTCCTCAGGGGGCTATATCGCAGTATTTT
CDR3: CASSPQGAISQYF

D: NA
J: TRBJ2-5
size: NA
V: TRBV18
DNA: TGTGCCAGCTCACCGGGTCCAGGCAGAGAGACCCAGTACTTC
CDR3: CASSPGPGRETQYF

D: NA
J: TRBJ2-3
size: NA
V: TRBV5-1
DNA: TGCGCCAGCAGCTTACGCGGATTTGAAGATACGCAGTATTTT
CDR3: CASSLRGFEDTQYF

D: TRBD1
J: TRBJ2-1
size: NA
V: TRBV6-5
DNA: TGTGCCAGCAGTCGAACCGGGACAGGGGATGTAGAGCAGTTCTTC
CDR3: CASSRTGTGDVEQFF

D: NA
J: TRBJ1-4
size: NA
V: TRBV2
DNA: TGTGCCAGCAACCGCTGGGGGACTAATGAAAAACTGTTTTTT
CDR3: CASNRWGTNEKLFF

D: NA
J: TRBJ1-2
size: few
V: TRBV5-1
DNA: TGCGCCAGCAGCTTGCCGGGAACCTATGGCTACACCTTC
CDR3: CASSLPGTYGYTF

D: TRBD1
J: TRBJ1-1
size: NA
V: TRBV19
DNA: TGTGCCAGTTTAAACCCCTGGACAGGAGTTAACACTGAAGCTTTCTTT
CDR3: CASLNPWTGVNTEAFF

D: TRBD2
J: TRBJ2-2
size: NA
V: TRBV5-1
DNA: TGCGCCAGCAGCCCCCTAGCGGAGAACACCGGGGAGCTGTTTTTT
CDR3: CASSPLAENTGELFF

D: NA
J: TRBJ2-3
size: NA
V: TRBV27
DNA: TGTGCCAGCAGTTTAGGAGATACGCAGTATTTT
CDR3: CASSLGDTQYF

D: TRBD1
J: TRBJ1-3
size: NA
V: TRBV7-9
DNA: TGTGCCAGCAGCCCTACAGGGGGCGCCGGCTCTGGAAACACCATATATTTT
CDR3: CASSPTGGAGSGNTIYF

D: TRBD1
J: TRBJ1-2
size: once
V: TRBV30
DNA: TGTGCCTGGGATAAGACAGGGGGCGGACGTGGGGGCTACACCTTC
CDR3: CAWDKTGGGRGGYTF

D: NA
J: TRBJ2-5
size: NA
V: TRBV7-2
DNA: TGTGCCAGCAGCTTAAGTCTAGTTCGCGTAGAGACCCAGTACTTC
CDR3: CASSLSLVRVETQYF

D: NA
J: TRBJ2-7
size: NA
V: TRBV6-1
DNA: TGTGCCAGCAGTGAAAGGCCCCCACCGTTCTACGAGCAGTACTTC
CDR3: CASSERPPPFYEQYF

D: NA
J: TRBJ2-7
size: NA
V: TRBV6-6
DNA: TGTGCCAGCACCCCAGGGGGGAGCTCCTACGAGCAGTACTTC
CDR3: CASTPGGSSYEQYF